The 28 T cell receptor beta chains given below trace back to one sample, sequenced in a study of Graves' ophthalmopathy and Graves' hyperthyroidism. Amplification from RNA transcripts yielded the TCR beta CDR3 regions. First-round RT-PCR employed HTBI primers, with a second-round multiplex PCR after it. TCRdb redid the calling of the multiplex PCR reads with MiXCR, one entry per CDR3 protein. The profile shows around 1,000,000 distinct CDR3 sequences, about two fifths of them singletons. The material sequenced was peripheral blood or thyroid tissue (not recorded which). Receptors originate from an adult man with Graves' hyperthyroidism.

The J gene is TRBJ2-7, the V gene TRBV25-1; a weak D match, TRBD1 (6 bases). Trimming left V 2 bases short and J 3 bases short, with 14 bases between. This CDR3 contains 15 residues. The V gene's germline CDR1 is MGHDK and CDR2 SYGVNS. The CDR3 is CASSEQPKGGYEQYF. DNA of the CDR3: TGTGCCAGCAGTGAACAACCAAAAGGGGGCTACGAGCAGTACTTC.

At least ten counts were recorded for this clonotype. The chain links TRBV7-9 to TRBJ1-1; D gene uncertain. CDR3 length: 17 residues. The germline V gene has CDR1 SEHNR and CDR2 FQNEAQ (reference sequence). Trimming stripped 6 bases from V and 0 bases from J, with 20 bases between. The CDR3 region is CASSSRHQKGMNTEAFF. The CDR3 DNA is TGTGCCAGCAGTTCGAGACACCAAAAGGGCATGAACACTGAAGCTTTCTTT.

The rearrangement uses TRBV7-9 and TRBJ1-2; 8 nucleotides line up with TRBD1. In germline, CDR1 is SEHNR, CDR2 FQNEAQ (reference sequence). J was trimmed by 1 base and V by 5 bases; bases with no gene match: 9. This CDR3 spans 16 amino acids. This CDR3 is CASSLLMGQDNYGYTF. In nucleotides, the CDR3 is TGTGCCAGCAGCCTGCTGATGGGACAGGATAACTATGGCTACACCTTC.

CDR3 coding DNA: TGCAGCGTTTGGAGCAGGGGAGATGAAGCTTTCTTT. Amino acid sequence: CSVWSRGDEAFF. The chain joins TRBV29-1 to TRBJ1-1, with D perhaps TRBD1 (6 bases). The V gene's germline CDR1 is SQVTM and CDR2 ANQGSEA. This CDR3 has 12 amino acids. Trimming left V 5 bases short and J 7 bases short, with 14 bases between.

The chain recombines TRBV20-1 with TRBJ2-7, with no clear D. Germline V gene lookup returns CDR1 DFQATT and CDR2 SNEGSKA (reference sequence). V lost 4 bases and J lost 0, with 16 bases in between. The CDR3 length is 15 residues. The CDR3 here is CSAMGLRMNSYEQYF. CDR3 nucleotides: TGCAGTGCTATGGGATTGCGGATGAACTCCTACGAGCAGTACTTC.

The V gene is TRBV9, the J gene TRBJ2-3; weak D call: TRBD2 (6 bases). Germline CDR1 SGDLS, CDR2 YYNGEE. V was pared by 5 bases and J by 2 bases, with 21 bases between. This CDR3 has 17 residues. The CDR3: CASSETSGSQTTDTQYF. The CDR3 nucleotides are TGTGCCAGCAGTGAGACCTCCGGGAGCCAGACCACAGATACGCAGTATTTT.

This clonotype was counted ten times or more. The chain joins TRBV20-1 to TRBJ1-5, with D uncertain. The CDR3 length is 14 residues. V lost 3 bases and J 0 bases, leaving 9 bases between the germline ends. Germline V gene data show CDR1 as DFQATT and CDR2 as SNEGSKA (reference sequence). CDR3 sequence reads: CSARKADSNQPQHF. CDR3 nucleotides: TGCAGTGCTAGGAAGGCAGATAGCAATCAGCCCCAGCATTTT.

This clonotype occurred many times. The CDR3 bases are TGTGCCAGCAGCCCCGGGACCAACACCATATATTTT. Protein product: CASSPGTNTIYF. The chain combines TRBV11-2 with TRBJ1-3, with D perhaps TRBD1 (5 bases). The CDR3 runs to 12 residues. V gave up 5 bases and J gave up 7 bases, with 9 bases separating them. The germline CDR1 and CDR2 sequences are SGHAT and FQNNGV.

In its sample, this clonotype was seen many times. The chain couples TRBV10-3 to TRBJ1-2; D is possibly TRBD1 (5 bases). CDR3 length equals 14 residues. The V gene's germline CDR1 is ENHRY and CDR2 SYGVKD. V was trimmed by 7 bases and J by 4 bases, leaving 16 bases between them. CDR3 in amino acids: CAITAGSGAYGYTF. CDR3 in DNA: TGTGCCATCACGGCGGGGAGCGGGGCCTATGGCTACACCTTC.

The J gene is TRBJ1-6, the V gene TRBV10-3; 8 positions match TRBD1. In germline, CDR1 is ENHRY, CDR2 SYGVKD. V trimming: 10 bases; J trimming: 5 bases; junction bases outside the gene matches: 10. The CDR3 contains 15 residues. This CDR3 is CASSPDRGHNSPLHF. CDR3 coding DNA: TGTGCCAGCAGCCCAGACAGGGGTCATAATTCACCCCTCCACTTT.

This clonotype occurred many times. This sequence joins TRBV12-3 or TRBV12-4 and TRBJ2-5, with 9 nucleotides matching TRBD1. Losses at the gene ends were 6 bases for V and 6 bases for J; bases not matched to a gene: 8. There are 14 residues in the CDR3. CDR3 nucleotides: TGTGCCAGCAGGGCGGGACAGGGATGGCAGACCCAGTACTTC. Its protein product is CASRAGQGWQTQYF.

The J gene is TRBJ1-2, the V gene TRBV20-1; D call uncertain. The CDR3 spans 14 residues. V was cut by 3 bases and J by 8 bases, with 19 bases left in between. Germline-derived CDR1 and CDR2 are DFQATT and SNEGSKA (reference sequence). The CDR3 nucleotides are TGCAGTGCTAGGAGGCACACCGGGGTGAAGGGCTACACCTTC. This codes for CSARRHTGVKGYTF.

Ten or more counts support this clonotype. V gene TRBV20-1 combines with J gene TRBJ1-4, with no clear D. V was clipped by 6 bases and J by 12 bases, with 11 bases between them. Germline V gives CDR1 DFQATT, CDR2 SNEGSKA (reference sequence). The CDR3 runs to 10 residues. The CDR3 reads CSALREQLFF. The CDR3 DNA is TGCAGTGCCTTGAGGGAGCAACTGTTTTTT.

The V gene is TRBV20-1, the J gene TRBJ1-3; no reliable D call. The CDR3 has 15 residues. V lost 0 bases to trimming and J lost 0 bases, with 9 bases between them. Germline V gene lookup returns CDR1 DFQATT and CDR2 SNEGSKA (reference sequence). DNA for the CDR3: TGCAGTGCTAGAGATCCACAGATCTCTGGAAACACCATATATTTT. It encodes CSARDPQISGNTIYF.

This chain joins TRBV7-8 and TRBJ2-7; 8 positions agree with TRBD2. The trim removed 6 bases at V and 4 bases at J, leaving 8 bases unmatched. The CDR3 extends over 14 amino acids. Germline lookup yields CDR1 SGHVS and CDR2 FQNEAQ. Here the CDR3 DNA reads TGTGCCAGCAGTTATTTAGCGGGACCATACGAGCAGTACTTC. As protein: CASSYLAGPYEQYF.

This clonotype was detected many times. The rearrangement uses TRBV2 and TRBJ2-2, with a tentative D call TRBD2 (5 bases). This CDR3 spans 14 amino acids. V dropped 0 bases and J dropped 6 bases, with 8 bases sitting between them. CDR1 and CDR2 from the germline V gene are SNHLY and FYNNEI. The CDR3, as DNA: TGTGCCAGCAGTGAAGCGCACGGGGCCGGGGAGCTGTTTTTT. It yields the protein CASSEAHGAGELFF.

As for this clonotype: The CDR3 ends on some other residue instead of the conserved phenylalanine or tryptophan, so this is likely a read error. The chain carries TRBV7-9 and TRBJ1-2; D is unresolved. V was clipped by 1 base and J by 3 bases, with 6 bases between them. Germline CDR1 SEHNR, CDR2 FQNEAQ (reference sequence). The CDR3 is 13 residues long. CDR3 bases: TGTGCCAGCAGCTTAGTGGCCTACTATGGCTACACCCTC. Translated: CASSLVAYYGYTL.

The chain uses TRBV11-2 and TRBJ2-2; 11 nucleotides agree with TRBD2. The germline CDR1 and CDR2 sequences are SGHAT and FQNNGV. CDR3 length: 15 amino acids. The V segment lost 4 bases and the J segment 6 bases; nucleotides outside the gene matches: 4. CDR3 in amino acids: CASSSSGRRAGELFF. For the CDR3, the DNA is TGTGCCAGCAGCTCTAGCGGGAGGAGGGCCGGGGAGCTGTTTTTT.

The chain carries TRBV30 and TRBJ1-2, with 7 positions matching TRBD1. The junction had 8 bases not matched to a gene; V was cut back by 0 bases and J by 4 bases. This CDR3 is built from 15 residues. CDR1 GTSNPN and CDR2 SVGIG come from the germline V gene (reference sequence). The CDR3 DNA reads as TGTGCCTGGAGTGTAGGGGACAGCGCAGTCTATGGCTACACCTTC. It is translated as CAWSVGDSAVYGYTF.

This clonotype was counted at least ten times. V usage is TRBV29-1 and J usage is TRBJ2-5; no reliable D call. The germline V gene has CDR1 SQVTM and CDR2 ANQGSEA. The CDR3 is 16 residues long. V lost 0 bases, J lost 1 base, and 15 bases lay in between. CDR3 residues: CSVEDKGFRGQETQYF. The CDR3, as DNA: TGCAGCGTTGAAGACAAAGGGTTTCGAGGCCAAGAGACCCAGTACTTC.

Ten or more counts support this clonotype. The V call is TRBV29-1, the J call TRBJ1-1; D may be TRBD1 (5 bases). The germline V gene encodes CDR1 SQVTM and CDR2 ANQGSEA. This CDR3 comprises 15 residues. Trimming removed 3 bases from V and 5 bases from J, with 19 bases in between. In DNA form, the CDR3 reads TGCAGCGTTGACCAGGCAGGGCAAGTTCGGACTGAAGCTTTCTTT. It yields the protein CSVDQAGQVRTEAFF. The full variable domain, with the rest looked up from reference TRBV29-1 and TRBJ1-1, is SAVISQKPSRDICQRGTSLTIQCQVDSQVTMMFWYRQQPGQSLTLIATANQGSEATYESGFVIDKFPISRPNLTFSTLTVSNMSPEDSSIYLCSVDQAGQVRTEAFFGQGTRLTVV.

This chain connects TRBV20-1 to TRBJ2-5; D gene uncertain. The CDR3 consists of 11 residues. Trimming left V 6 bases short and J 3 bases short, with 8 bases between. Germline V gene sequence: CDR1 DFQATT, CDR2 SNEGSKA (reference sequence). Here the CDR3 DNA reads TGCAGTGCCCAGATTGAAGAGACCCAGTACTTC. Its protein product is CSAQIEETQYF.

This clonotype was observed a handful of times. The V call is TRBV7-8, the J call TRBJ1-4; weak D call: TRBD1 (6 bases). Germline CDR1 SGHVS, CDR2 FQNEAQ. The CDR3 is 20 amino acids. V gave up 5 bases and J gave up 0 bases, with 25 bases separating them. CDR3 loop: CASSPRSQGHLITTNEKLFF. The CDR3, as DNA: TGTGCCAGCAGCCCCCGTTCACAGGGCCATTTGATTACAACTAATGAAAAACTGTTTTTT.

The chain combines TRBV20-1 with TRBJ2-7; D possibly corresponds to TRBD2 (7 bases). Germline CDR1 DFQATT, CDR2 SNEGSKA (reference sequence). V was pared by 4 bases and J by 9 bases, with 22 bases between. The CDR3 extends over 14 amino acids. CDR3 in DNA: TGCAGTGCTAAGGGGGGGGCTGTGGTAGATACGCAGTACTTC. Translated: CSAKGGAVVDTQYF.

This clonotype was detected ten times or more. The CDR3 DNA sequence: TGTGCCAGTAGTGGGGGGTCGTGGCGCGGCTACACCTTC. This codes for CASSGGSWRGYTF. The chain joins TRBV19 to TRBJ1-2; a possible D gene is TRBD1 (5 bases). V was trimmed by 5 bases and J by 8 bases, leaving 15 bases between them. CDR1 and CDR2 from the germline V gene are LNHDA and SQIVND (reference sequence). The CDR3 length is 13 residues.

This clonotype was seen a handful of times. The chain combines TRBV2 with TRBJ1-1; D not certain. CDR1 SNHLY and CDR2 FYNNEI come from the germline V gene. The CDR3 spans 15 residues. Trimming stripped 5 bases from V and 0 bases from J, with 13 bases between. The CDR3 DNA follows: TGTGCCAGCAGTTACTCTATCAGTTTGAACACTGAAGCTTTCTTT. Amino acid sequence: CASSYSISLNTEAFF.

There are a few counts of this clonotype. J is TRBJ1-1 and V is TRBV29-1; D is undetermined. Trimming cost V 6 bases and J 0 bases, with 17 bases left between them. The CDR3 has 15 residues. Germline loops: CDR1 SQVTM, CDR2 ANQGSEA. The CDR3 nucleotides are TGCAGCGTCGACCCCAAGGGCAGGCTGAACACTGAAGCTTTCTTT. It codes for CSVDPKGRLNTEAFF.

There are many counts of this clonotype. V gene TRBV7-3 combines with J gene TRBJ1-1; D call uncertain. CDR1 and CDR2 (germline): SGHTA, FQGTGA. CDR3 length: 14 amino acids. The ends were cut back, 6 bases at V and 1 base at J, with 12 bases in the middle. The CDR3 loop reads CASSPQPTNTEAFF. The CDR3 bases are TGTGCCAGCAGTCCACAGCCTACGAACACTGAAGCTTTCTTT.